The T cell receptor beta chain under discussion was sequenced for a study of T cells in Graves' hyperthyroidism and ophthalmopathy. Study observations and caveats: Blood also carried most thyroid clonotypes expanded above 0.001.

Germline V gene lookup returns CDR1 MNHNS and CDR2 SASEGT. V was clipped by 4 bases and J by 4 bases; unmatched bases: 12. The CDR3 extends over 16 amino acids. Amplification of TCR beta CDR3 regions was performed using RNA transcripts as template. HTBI primers were used for first-round RT-PCR of the TCR CDR3. TCRdb re-called the multiplex PCR reads through MiXCR, storing one row per CDR3 protein. The repertoire includes 360,000 or so distinct CDR3 sequences, under 20% of them detected once, and 3% to 4.5% sits in the top ten. Newly diagnosed hyperthyroidism, duration under 2 months, in patients aged 18 to 65. Uncontrolled infection, other autoimmune disease, pregnancy and lactation each barred patients from inclusion. Isolation of PBMCs was performed on approximately 10 ml fresh peripheral blood. Worth noting for this clonotype: Antigen: not known.

The source of this sequence is a woman aged 18-29 years with Graves' hyperthyroidism. The V gene is TRBV6-1, the J gene TRBJ1-1, with 7 bases aligning to TRBD1. Sequenced material: blood. The CDR3 sequence: CASSVARGRSATEAFF. CDR3 nucleotide sequence: TGTGCCAGCAGTGTTGCGAGGGGGCGGTCGGCCACTGAAGCTTTCTTT.